This T cell receptor beta chain was identified in a study of blood T cell repertoires in COVID-19. The wider study: The origin of the acute and convalescent COVID-19 samples was the United States, Italy and Spain.

Methods used by the authors: Reference gene primer amplification gave estimated nucleated cell counts. Clones were sequenced by immunoSEQ multiplex PCR, and TCRdb holds only the in-frame ones, with some missing. For V, J and clone size, that table is used; D and trimming come from the DNA. Of approximately 260,000 clones listed, 86% were seen once; the top ten hold less than 4.5%. This CDR3 has 16 amino acids. The J segment lost 6 bases and the V segment lost 3 bases, leaving 11 bases of the junction unmatched. Germline lookup yields CDR1 LGHDT and CDR2 YNNKEL (reference sequence). The chain links TRBV3-1 (or the pseudogene TRBV3-2) to TRBJ2-3; 8 bases agree with TRBD1. Sequenced input: peripheral blood. This TCR came from a man in his late teens or twenties with active or convalescent COVID-19. For the CDR3, the DNA is TGTGCCAGCAGCCAGTTTCTTACAGGGGGGATGGATACGCAGTATTTT. Translating it yields CASSQFLTGGMDTQYF.